One sample yielded the 8 T cell receptor beta chains listed below, sequenced in a study of long-term antiretroviral therapy in people with HIV. With survey level as its setting, the immunoSEQ assay was v3.0. Profiled with immunoSEQ multiplex PCR; TCRdb holds only in-frame clones, not every one. In the table there are around 35,000 clones, roughly 96% of which are singletons. The sample in question was unsorted PBMCs, obtained approximately 6.8 years after starting antiretroviral therapy. These receptors originate from a man aged 25-45 years with HIV.

This chain uses TRBV7-2 with TRBJ1-1; D not certain. V shed 2 bases and J shed 0 bases, with 4 bases lying between them. CDR1 SGHTA and CDR2 FQGNSA come from the germline V gene. The CDR3 is 13 residues long. The CDR3 DNA reads as TGTGCCAGCAGCTTATCGGTGAACACTGAAGCTTTCTTT. It codes for CASSLSVNTEAFF.

This rearrangement joins TRBV7-2 to TRBJ2-7; 7 bases agree with TRBD2. V dropped 4 bases and J dropped 3; count of bases not matched to a gene: 3. The CDR3 sequence is 13 residues long. CDR1 is SGHTA and CDR2 is FQGNSA in the germline V gene. The CDR3 DNA is TGTGCCAGCAGCTGGGAGGGGTACTACGAGCAGTACTTC. Its translation is CASSWEGYYEQYF.

The chain uses TRBV7-9 and TRBJ2-2; tentative D call: TRBD1 (6 bases). Germline V lookup: CDR1 SEHNR, CDR2 FQNEAQ (reference sequence). V was pared by 8 bases and J by 3 bases, with 13 bases between. The CDR3 length is 14 residues. CDR3 amino acids: CASYPRQDTGELFF. In DNA, the CDR3 is TGTGCCAGCTACCCGAGACAGGACACCGGGGAGCTGTTTTTT.

This chain joins TRBV10-1 and TRBJ1-5, with D maybe TRBD1 (6 bases). CDR1 is WNHNN, CDR2 SYGVQD, per germline (reference sequence). The CDR3 spans 14 residues. V was trimmed by 5 bases and J by 5 bases, leaving 13 bases between them. The CDR3 bases are TGCGCCAGCAGTCCTGACAGGTTCGATCAGCCCCAGCATTTT. It yields the protein CASSPDRFDQPQHF.

This clone was seen only once. J is TRBJ2-7 and V is TRBV19, with TRBD1 as a possible D gene (5 bases). V was cut by 1 base and J by 2 bases, with 9 bases left in between. The CDR3 spans 14 residues. Germline CDR1 is LNHDA and CDR2 is SQIVND (reference sequence). The CDR3 DNA reads as TGTGCCAGTAGTATAGTTACAGGAACCTACGAGCAGTACTTC. The encoded protein is CASSIVTGTYEQYF.

This chain connects TRBV7-3 to TRBJ2-1; D might be TRBD1 or TRBD2, each matching 7 bases. The CDR3 is 17 residues long. V was shortened by 5 bases and J by 4 bases, with 21 bases between the two germline ends. Germline lookup yields CDR1 SGHTA and CDR2 FQGTGA. CDR3 sequence reads: CASSPQGGTENYNEQFF. CDR3 coding DNA: TGTGCCAGCAGCCCCCAGGGGGGGACAGAGAATTACAATGAGCAGTTCTTC.

The CDR3 coding sequence is TGTGCCAGCAGCGTAGGTGGCCTCAGCTCCTACGAGCAGTACTTC. Encoded protein: CASSVGGLSSYEQYF. The V call is TRBV9, the J call TRBJ2-7; D gene uncertain. The germline V and J ends were trimmed by 0 bases and 0 bases, with 10 bases remaining between them. CDR1 and CDR2 (germline): SGDLS, YYNGEE. The CDR3 covers 15 residues.

The chain has TRBV30 and TRBJ2-4, with 11 nucleotides matching TRBD2. V lost 0 bases, J lost 4 bases, and 17 bases stayed unmatched. CDR3 length equals 20 residues. Per the germline V gene, CDR1 is GTSNPN and CDR2 is SVGIG (reference sequence). The CDR3 loop is CAWSVLGPRGIAGGKNIQYF. In DNA, the CDR3 is TGTGCCTGGAGTGTACTTGGGCCCCGGGGGATAGCGGGAGGGAAAAACATTCAGTACTTC.